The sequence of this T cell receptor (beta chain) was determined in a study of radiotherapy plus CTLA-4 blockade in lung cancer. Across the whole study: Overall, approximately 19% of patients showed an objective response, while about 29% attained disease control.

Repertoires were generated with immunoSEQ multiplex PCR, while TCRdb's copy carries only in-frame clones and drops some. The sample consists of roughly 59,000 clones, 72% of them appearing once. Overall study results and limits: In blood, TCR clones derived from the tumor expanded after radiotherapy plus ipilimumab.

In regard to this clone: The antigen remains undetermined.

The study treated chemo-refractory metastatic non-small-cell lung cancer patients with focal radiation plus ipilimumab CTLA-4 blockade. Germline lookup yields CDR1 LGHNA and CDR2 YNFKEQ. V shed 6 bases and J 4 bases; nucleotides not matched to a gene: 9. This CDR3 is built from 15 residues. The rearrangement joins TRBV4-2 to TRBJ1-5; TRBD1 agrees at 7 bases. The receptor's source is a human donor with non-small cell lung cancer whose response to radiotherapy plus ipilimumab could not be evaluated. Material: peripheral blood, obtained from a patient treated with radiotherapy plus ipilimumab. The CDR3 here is CASSRSQGTNQPQHF. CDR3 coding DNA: TGTGCCAGCAGTCGTTCACAGGGGACGAATCAGCCCCAGCATTTT.